The T cell receptor beta chain described here comes from a study of blood T cell repertoires in COVID-19. Sequencing was performed with immunoSEQ multiplex PCR; in TCRdb, only in-frame clones are kept and a portion is missing. The sample shows around 160,000 clones, more than 65% of them seen only once. This TCR derives from a man in his forties or fifties who had recovered from COVID-19. Sequenced material: PBMCs or T cells enriched from blood (not recorded which).

The CDR3 is CASSPTTGSQETQYF. The DNA for the CDR3 is TGTGCCAGCAGTCCCACGACAGGATCCCAAGAGACCCAGTACTTC. V and J are TRBV6-5 and TRBJ2-5, with a tentative D call TRBD1 (6 bases). V was pared by 5 bases and J by 1 base, with 14 bases between. The CDR3 covers 15 residues. Germline assignment: CDR1 MNHEY and CDR2 SVGAGI.